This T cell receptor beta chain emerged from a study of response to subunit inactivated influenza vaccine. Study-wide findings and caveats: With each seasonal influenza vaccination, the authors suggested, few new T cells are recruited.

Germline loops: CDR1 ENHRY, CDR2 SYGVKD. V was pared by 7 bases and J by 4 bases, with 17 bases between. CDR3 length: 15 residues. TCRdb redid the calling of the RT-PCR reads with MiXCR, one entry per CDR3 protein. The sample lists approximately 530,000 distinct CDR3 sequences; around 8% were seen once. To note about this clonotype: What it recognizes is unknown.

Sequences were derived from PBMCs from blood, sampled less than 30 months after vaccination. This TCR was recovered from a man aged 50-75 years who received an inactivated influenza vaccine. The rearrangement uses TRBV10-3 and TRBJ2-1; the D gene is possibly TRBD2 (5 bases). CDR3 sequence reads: CAINQVATTYNEQFF. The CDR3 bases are TGTGCCATCAATCAAGTAGCGACTACGTACAATGAGCAGTTCTTC.